A single sample gave rise to the 27 T cell receptor beta chains below, sequenced in a study of identical twins. TCRdb analysed the 5' RACE reads with MiXCR anew, one entry per CDR3 protein. The profile shows 650,000 to 750,000 distinct CDR3 sequences, approximately 21% of them singletons. This same sample was also taken into another study, of T cells expressing NK-cell markers.

Sequencing used PBMCs. The receptors were sampled from a woman younger than 30 in good health.

In this sample, this clonotype turned up many times. The CDR3 protein is CASRVSYNEQFF. DNA of the CDR3: TGTGCCAGCAGGGTCTCCTACAATGAGCAGTTCTTC. The rearrangement uses TRBV7-2 and TRBJ2-1; D uncertain. CDR1 SGHTA and CDR2 FQGNSA come from the germline V gene. The CDR3 is 12 residues long. Trimming stripped 6 bases from V and 0 bases from J, with 3 bases between.

The chain joins TRBV6-2 or TRBV6-3 to TRBJ2-7, with D unclear. Trimming took off 5 bases at V and 6 bases at J, with 8 bases between the two ends. The CDR3 extends over 11 amino acids. Per germline, CDR1 MNHEY and CDR2 SVGEGT. CDR3 sequence reads: CASSILTEQYF. CDR3 bases: TGTGCCAGCAGTATATTAACCGAGCAGTACTTC.

This clonotype turned up a few times. The V call is TRBV27, the J call TRBJ2-7; D call uncertain. Germline loops: CDR1 MNHEY, CDR2 SMNVEV (reference sequence). Trimming took off 2 bases at V and 2 bases at J, with 10 bases between the two ends. The CDR3 is 14 residues long. As DNA, the CDR3 is TGTGCCAGCAGTTTAATGGATAACGCCTACGAGCAGTACTTC. Amino acids: CASSLMDNAYEQYF.

This sequence joins TRBV25-1 and TRBJ2-1, with 10 bases lining up with TRBD2. V gave up 11 bases and J gave up 9 bases; unmatched junction bases: 7. The germline V gene has CDR1 MGHDK and CDR2 SYGVNS. The CDR3 is 12 amino acids. The chain's CDR3 is CAVAGGPGEQFF. The CDR3 nucleotides read TGTGCCGTAGCGGGAGGCCCCGGTGAGCAGTTCTTC.

This clonotype has a count of ten or more. The chain is built from TRBV20-1 and TRBJ2-4, with a weak D call TRBD2 (6 bases). V shed 4 bases and J shed 3 bases, with 13 bases lying between them. The CDR3 contains 14 residues. Germline V gives CDR1 DFQATT, CDR2 SNEGSKA (reference sequence). CDR3 residues: CSANPEGRKNIQYF. The CDR3 DNA reads as TGCAGTGCTAATCCGGAGGGGCGCAAAAACATTCAGTACTTC.

The V call is TRBV6-1, the J call TRBJ2-3; D may be TRBD2 (5 bases). The CDR3 is made up of 17 amino acids. V shed 5 bases and J shed 1 base, with 19 bases lying between them. Germline V lookup: CDR1 MNHNS, CDR2 SASEGT. CDR3 sequence reads: CASSKRARRSGTDTQYF. The CDR3 nucleotides are TGTGCCAGCAGTAAGAGGGCCCGAAGAAGCGGCACAGATACGCAGTATTTT.

There are many counts of this clonotype. The chain uses TRBV5-4 and TRBJ2-1, with 13 bases aligning to TRBD2. V was clipped by 2 bases and J by 8 bases; unmatched bases: 1. Germline V gene data show CDR1 as SGHNT and CDR2 as YYREEE (reference sequence). The CDR3 is made up of 14 amino acids. This CDR3 is CASSLGLAGDEQFF. The DNA for the CDR3 is TGTGCCAGCAGCTTAGGACTAGCGGGAGATGAGCAGTTCTTC.

This clonotype turned up a few times. The chain couples TRBV27 to TRBJ2-7; unclear D gene. V lost 2 bases to trimming and J lost 0 bases, with 8 bases between them. The CDR3 contains 14 residues. Germline CDR1 and CDR2: MNHEY and SMNVEV (reference sequence). The chain's CDR3 is CASSLNAHSYEQYF. The CDR3 DNA sequence: TGTGCCAGCAGTTTAAATGCCCACTCCTACGAGCAGTACTTC.

The V call is TRBV20-1, the J call TRBJ2-1; the D gene could be TRBD1 or TRBD2 (5 bases each). The V end lost 4 bases, the J end lost 9 bases, and 19 bases lay between the germline ends. The length of the CDR3 is 14 residues. Germline V lookup: CDR1 DFQATT, CDR2 SNEGSKA (reference sequence). For the CDR3, the DNA is TGCAGTGCTATAGACAGCCCGGCTGAGGGTGAGCAGTTCTTC. This codes for CSAIDSPAEGEQFF.

V and J are TRBV5-1 and TRBJ2-2; the match to TRBD1 covers 10 bases. V trimming: 3 bases; J trimming: 7 bases; junction bases outside the gene matches: 6. Germline loops: CDR1 SGHRS, CDR2 YFSETQ. The CDR3 covers 15 residues. CDR3 loop: CASSSRDRGNGELFF. The CDR3, as DNA: TGCGCCAGCAGCTCGCGGGACAGGGGAAACGGGGAGCTGTTTTTT.

Note on this clonotype: A junction end diverges from the germline sequence, so it may reflect a read error. The chain recombines TRBV27 with TRBJ2-7, with TRBD1 as a possible D gene (7 bases). CDR1 is MNHEY and CDR2 is SMNVEV in the germline V gene (reference sequence). The CDR3 has 15 residues. DNA for the CDR3: TGTGCCAGCAGTCTATCTCCCCCAGGGGGGTTCGAGCAGTACTTC. As protein: CASSLSPPGGFEQYF.

The chain links TRBV7-9 to TRBJ2-7; D is undetermined. CDR1 SEHNR and CDR2 FQNEAQ come from the germline V gene (reference sequence). This CDR3 is built from 15 residues. Trimming shortened V by 1 base and J by 3 bases, and 13 bases separated the two germline ends. CDR3 region: CASSLVGRDNYEQYF. The CDR3 bases are TGTGCCAGCAGCTTAGTGGGTCGAGACAACTACGAGCAGTACTTC.

This clonotype occurred many times. V and J are TRBV9 and TRBJ1-1, with TRBD1 matching 7 bases. Germline lookup yields CDR1 SGDLS and CDR2 YYNGEE. V gave up 3 bases and J gave up 4 bases; unmatched junction bases: 6. There are 14 residues in the CDR3. This chain's CDR3 is CASSDPGGVTEAFF. The CDR3 DNA follows: TGTGCCAGCAGCGATCCAGGGGGGGTCACTGAAGCTTTCTTT.

This clonotype has a handful of counts. The rearrangement uses TRBV6-5 and TRBJ1-4; D remains unclear. The germline V and J ends were trimmed by 4 bases and 5 bases, with 8 bases remaining between them. The CDR3 loop spans 13 amino acids. CDR1 is MNHEY and CDR2 is SVGAGI in the germline V gene. CDR3 sequence: CASSFGSNEKLFF. In nucleotides, the CDR3 is TGTGCCAGCAGTTTCGGGTCGAATGAAAAACTGTTTTTT.

This sequence joins TRBV25-1 and TRBJ2-3; D remains ambiguous. The germline V gene has CDR1 MGHDK and CDR2 SYGVNS. Trimming removed 6 bases from V and 5 bases from J, with 12 bases in between. The CDR3 covers 13 residues. This CDR3 is CASRTPLIDTQYF. The CDR3 DNA is TGTGCCAGCAGGACCCCTCTTATAGATACGCAGTATTTT.

This rearrangement joins TRBV7-2 to TRBJ2-1; 7 nucleotides line up with TRBD2. Losses at the gene ends were 1 base for V and 4 bases for J; bases not matched to a gene: 10. The CDR3 is made up of 17 amino acids. Germline assignment: CDR1 SGHTA and CDR2 FQGNSA. The CDR3 DNA reads as TGTGCCAGCAGCTTAGTTGGCGGGAGCTCTCTGTACAATGAGCAGTTCTTC. The encoded protein is CASSLVGGSSLYNEQFF.

The chain employs TRBV27 and TRBJ2-3; 9 bases match TRBD1. V shed 6 bases and J 7 bases; nucleotides not matched to a gene: 5. The CDR3 runs to 13 residues. Germline assignment: CDR1 MNHEY and CDR2 SMNVEV (reference sequence). This CDR3 reads CASRGQGRHTQYF. CDR3 bases: TGTGCCAGCAGAGGACAGGGGCGCCATACGCAGTATTTT.

This sequence joins TRBV5-1 and TRBJ2-3, with D possibly matching TRBD2 (6 bases). Per the germline V gene, CDR1 is SGHRS and CDR2 is YFSETQ. This CDR3 spans 16 amino acids. With 4 bases removed from V and 2 bases from J, the gap between germline ends came to 17 bases. CDR3 protein: CASSLQPGGNTDTQYF. The CDR3 bases are TGCGCCAGCAGCCTGCAACCCGGGGGTAACACAGATACGCAGTATTTT.

This clonotype was detected ten times or more. This chain joins TRBV15 and TRBJ1-4; no clear D. This CDR3 comprises 15 residues. V gave up 0 bases and J gave up 5 bases, with 10 bases separating them. Germline V gene lookup returns CDR1 LNHNV and CDR2 YYDKDF (reference sequence). CDR3 DNA: TGTGCCACCAGCAGAGATTTCCAGGACAATGAAAAACTGTTTTTT. It yields the protein CATSRDFQDNEKLFF. Full variable domain (rest looked up from reference TRBV15 and TRBJ1-4): DAMVIQNPRYQVTQFGKPVTLSCSQTLNHNVMYWYQQKSSQAPKLLFHYYDKDFNNEADTPDNFQSRRPNTSFCFLDIRSPGLGDTAMYLCATSRDFQDNEKLFFGSGTQLSVL.

This clonotype was seen at least ten times. The chain carries TRBV12-3 or TRBV12-4 and TRBJ2-7; D not certain. CDR3 length: 13 amino acids. Trimming took off 3 bases at V and 6 bases at J, with 12 bases between the two ends. The CDR3 loop reads CASSLGMVGEQYF. CDR3 nucleotide sequence: TGTGCCAGCAGTTTGGGTATGGTGGGCGAGCAGTACTTC.

V is TRBV29-1 and J is TRBJ2-1; 16 positions match TRBD2. V shed 7 bases, J shed 7 bases, and the junction held 4 bases outside the gene matches. The germline CDR1 and CDR2 sequences are SQVTM and ANQGSEA. The CDR3 spans 14 residues. In nucleotides, the CDR3 is TGCAGCGCCGGGACTAGCGGGGGGGTAAATGAGCAGTTCTTC. Amino acid sequence: CSAGTSGGVNEQFF.

The J gene is TRBJ2-1, the V gene TRBV12-5; D gene ambiguous. CDR1 is LGHNT, CDR2 FRNRAP, per germline. This CDR3 region has 13 residues. The V gene lost 7 bases and the J gene lost 3 bases, with 10 bases spanning the gap. The CDR3 spells CASALTGYNEQFF. DNA for the CDR3: TGTGCTAGTGCCCTGACCGGCTACAATGAGCAGTTCTTC. The full variable domain, completed using reference TRBV12-5 and TRBJ2-1, is DARVTQTPRHKVTEMGQEVTMRCQPILGHNTVFWYRQTMMQGLELLAYFRNRAPLDDSGMPKDRFSAEMPDATLATLKIQPSEPRDSAVYFCASALTGYNEQFFGPGTRLTVL.

The sample holds one count of this clonotype. The chain combines TRBV6-1 with TRBJ2-7; 7 bases are shared with TRBD1. Germline CDR1 reads MNHNS; CDR2 reads SASEGT. J was trimmed by 2 bases and V by 4 bases; bases with no gene match: 8. The CDR3 spans 15 residues. CDR3 in amino acids: CASSGPSTGPYEQYF. The DNA for the CDR3 is TGTGCCAGCAGTGGCCCCTCGACAGGGCCCTACGAGCAGTACTTC.

This clonotype appeared a few times. This chain connects TRBV7-2 to TRBJ2-1; 9 positions match TRBD2. This CDR3 has 15 amino acids. CDR1 and CDR2 (germline): SGHTA, FQGNSA. J lost 7 bases, V lost 4 bases, and 8 bases had no gene match. The CDR3: CASSSIAGVRNEQFF. The CDR3, as DNA: TGTGCCAGCAGCTCGATAGCGGGAGTGCGGAATGAGCAGTTCTTC.

The chain links TRBV6-1 to TRBJ2-1, with 14 bases lining up with TRBD2. CDR1 and CDR2 (germline): MNHNS, SASEGT. After removal of 6 bases from V and 7 bases from J, the junction contained 5 bases not matched to a gene. This CDR3 region has 15 residues. This CDR3 is CASRGLAGVLNEQFF. The DNA of the CDR3 is TGTGCCAGCAGGGGACTAGCGGGGGTCCTAAATGAGCAGTTCTTC.

This clonotype was seen a few times. The rearrangement links TRBV5-5 to TRBJ2-7, with D possibly being TRBD1 (5 bases). The length of the CDR3 is 14 residues. Germline V gene lookup returns CDR1 SGHKS and CDR2 YYEKEE (reference sequence). V was shortened by 1 base and J by 8 bases, with 16 bases between the two germline ends. The CDR3 bases are TGTGCCAGCAGCTTGAGTGGTGCGCCAGGGCAGCAGTACTTC. This gives the protein CASSLSGAPGQQYF.

In this sample, this clonotype turned up a few times. This chain connects TRBV12-3 or TRBV12-4 to TRBJ2-3; 7 positions match TRBD2. V gave up 5 bases and J gave up 8 bases; unmatched junction bases: 10. The CDR3 is made up of 14 amino acids. The CDR3 here is CASSPHREGGTQYF. The DNA of the CDR3 is TGTGCCAGCAGTCCCCATAGGGAGGGAGGTACGCAGTATTTT.